The 24 T cell receptor beta chains listed next were all sequenced from one sample in a study of blood T cell repertoires in COVID-19 (TCRdb year 2020). To prepare the library, the immunoSEQ multiplex PCR assay was applied. Entries here come from immuneACCESS through TCRdb and include only in-frame sequences with V and J called. Some clones fail to appear in such tables; in the studies checked, an unresolved V gene covers under half of the shortfall, and the cause of the remainder is unknown. The sample table holds around 300,000 clones, of which approximately 90% were seen once. The ten largest clones capture 1.5% to 2% of the sample. Sequenced material: peripheral blood. The origin of the receptors is a woman younger than 45 with COVID-19, enrolled during active disease.

This clone showed up just a few times. V and J are TRBV21-1 and TRBJ1-6. TRBV21-1 is a known pseudogene. The CDR3 length is 19 residues. For the CDR3, the DNA is TGTGCCAGCAGCAAAGTCGCACTCGGCGGGGGCTCCTATAATTCACCCCTCCACTTT. It encodes CASSKVALGGGSYNSPLHF.

The chain carries TRBV27 and TRBJ2-1; TRBD1 matches 8 bases. This CDR3 comprises 12 residues. Germline-derived CDR1 and CDR2 are MNHEY and SMNVEV (reference sequence). The junction had 2 bases not matched to a gene; V was cut back by 6 bases and J by 7 bases. This chain's CDR3 is CASRQGGNEQFF. In nucleotides, the CDR3 is TGTGCCAGCAGACAGGGGGGAAATGAGCAGTTCTTC.

This chain links TRBV5-1 with TRBJ1-1, with 9 bases fitting TRBD1. In germline, CDR1 is SGHRS, CDR2 YFSETQ. CDR3 length: 14 amino acids. V gave up 1 base and J gave up 5 bases; unmatched junction bases: 3. The CDR3 region is CASSLNGQGTEAFF. The DNA for the CDR3 is TGCGCCAGCAGCTTGAACGGACAGGGGACTGAAGCTTTCTTT.

This chain joins TRBV9 and TRBJ1-1; D remains ambiguous. Trimming removed 3 bases at V and 3 bases at J, with 9 bases between. CDR1 and CDR2 from the germline V gene are SGDLS and YYNGEE. CDR3 length: 13 residues. CDR3 sequence: CASSGAPDTEAFF. The CDR3 region has the DNA TGTGCCAGCAGCGGGGCTCCGGACACTGAAGCTTTCTTT.

The chain links TRBV4-3 to TRBJ2-5; D might be TRBD1 (6 bases). The CDR3 contains 14 residues. Germline-derived CDR1 and CDR2 are LGHNA and YSLEER. Trimming stripped 0 bases from V and 4 bases from J, with 9 bases between. The CDR3 coding sequence is TGCGCCAGCAGCCAAGAATACAGGGTAGAGACCCAGTACTTC. The encoded protein is CASSQEYRVETQYF.

The J gene is TRBJ1-1, the V gene TRBV19; D might be TRBD1 (6 bases). V lost 6 bases and J 3 bases, leaving 11 bases between the germline ends. The length of the CDR3 is 13 residues. Germline CDR1 is LNHDA and CDR2 is SQIVND (reference sequence). As DNA, the CDR3 is TGTGCCAGTAGCCAAACAGGGTACACTGAAGCTTTCTTT. This translates into CASSQTGYTEAFF.

The chain carries TRBV7-2 and TRBJ2-5; TRBD2 matches at 7 bases. CDR1 and CDR2 from the germline V gene are SGHTA and FQGNSA. V shed 4 bases and J 2 bases; nucleotides not matched to a gene: 10. The CDR3 totals 16 residues. CDR3 nucleotides: TGTGCCAGCAGCTCCTCCCCTAGCGGAACTCAAGAGACCCAGTACTTC. It codes for CASSSSPSGTQETQYF.

The V and J genes are TRBV5-1 and TRBJ1-1; D unresolved. CDR1 is SGHRS and CDR2 is YFSETQ in the germline V gene. CDR3 size: 11 residues. The V and J ends lost 4 bases and 7 bases respectively, with 8 bases between them. CDR3 sequence reads: CASSGPSEAFF. The CDR3 nucleotides are TGCGCCAGCAGCGGGCCAAGTGAAGCTTTCTTT.

J is TRBJ1-2 and V is TRBV2; 7 positions agree with TRBD1. This CDR3 contains 14 residues. V shed 4 bases, J shed 8 bases, and the junction held 10 bases outside the gene matches. Germline V lookup: CDR1 SNHLY, CDR2 FYNNEI. The CDR3 sequence is CASSATTGTRGYTF. Here the CDR3 DNA reads TGTGCCAGCAGTGCTACGACAGGGACGCGGGGCTACACCTTC.

The gene calls are TRBV2 and TRBJ2-5; 8 nucleotides line up with TRBD2. After removal of 6 bases from V and 5 bases from J, the junction contained 8 bases not matched to a gene. From germline, CDR1 is SNHLY and CDR2 FYNNEI. The CDR3 has 14 amino acids. This CDR3 is CASSPRREGETQYF. As DNA, the CDR3 is TGTGCCAGCAGCCCCCGTCGGGAGGGGGAGACCCAGTACTTC.

The rearrangement joins TRBV19 to TRBJ1-6; 7 bases are shared with TRBD1. This CDR3 comprises 13 residues. Germline V gene lookup returns CDR1 LNHDA and CDR2 SQIVND (reference sequence). Trimming at V came to 9 bases and at J to 6 bases, leaving 5 bases not matched to a gene. CDR3 amino acids: CASGGQLNSPLHF. CDR3 bases: TGTGCCAGCGGGGGACAGCTTAATTCACCCCTCCACTTT.

This chain joins TRBV6-5 and TRBJ2-7; D possibly corresponds to TRBD2 (7 bases). This CDR3 is 15 amino acids long. V lost 9 bases and J 1 base, leaving 19 bases between the germline ends. The germline gives CDR1 MNHEY, CDR2 SVGAGI. CDR3 bases: TGTGCCAGAAGGGGGGGCCAGGGCTTTTCCTACGAGCAGTACTTC. It specifies CARRGGQGFSYEQYF.

The chain employs TRBV7-2 and TRBJ1-3; 7 bases map to TRBD1. Losses at the gene ends were 3 bases for V and 3 bases for J; bases not matched to a gene: 5. Per germline, CDR1 SGHTA and CDR2 FQGNSA. This CDR3 has 15 amino acids. CDR3 DNA sequence: TGTGCCAGCAGCTTCCAGGGGGTCAGTGGAAACACCATATATTTT. As protein: CASSFQGVSGNTIYF.

This chain joins TRBV6-6 and TRBJ1-1; 8 nucleotides agree with TRBD1. CDR1 and CDR2 (germline): MNHNY, SVGAGI (reference sequence). The V segment lost 5 bases and the J segment 1 base; nucleotides outside the gene matches: 6. The CDR3 consists of 15 residues. Here the CDR3 reads CASSRGQGKNTEAFF. CDR3 sequence (DNA): TGTGCCAGCAGTCGCGGACAGGGAAAGAACACTGAAGCTTTCTTT.

CDR3 region: CASGLGLANTGELFF. As DNA, the CDR3 is TGTGCTAGTGGTTTGGGACTAGCAAACACCGGGGAGCTGTTTTTT. This chain uses TRBV12-5 with TRBJ2-2; 7 bases fit TRBD2. With V trimmed by 1 base and J by 2 bases, 1 base remained unmatched. This CDR3 region has 15 residues. CDR1 is LGHNT, CDR2 FRNRAP, per germline.

This chain connects TRBV28 to TRBJ1-3; D remains ambiguous. V was pared by 10 bases and J by 0 bases, with 16 bases between. CDR1 is MDHEN, CDR2 SYDVKM, per germline. CDR3 length: 15 residues. CDR3 loop: CATNSLTSSGNTIYF. The CDR3 DNA sequence: TGTGCCACAAACTCATTGACTTCCTCTGGAAACACCATATATTTT. Complete variable domain (other parts from reference TRBV28 and TRBJ1-3): DVKVTQSSRYLVKRTGEKVFLECVQDMDHENMFWYRQDPGLGLRLIYFSYDVKMKEKGDIPEGYSVSREKKERFSLILESASTNQTSMYLCATNSLTSSGNTIYFGEGSWLTVV.

The chain couples TRBV4-2 to TRBJ1-6, with D possibly matching TRBD1 (6 bases). Germline lookup yields CDR1 LGHNA and CDR2 YNFKEQ. The CDR3 covers 16 residues. The V end was cut by 4 bases, the J end by 7 bases, with 17 bases between. CDR3 nucleotides: TGTGCCAGCAGCCTGCGGGCGGACAGAAGCAATTCACCCCTCCACTTT. This codes for CASSLRADRSNSPLHF.

This sequence joins TRBV19 and TRBJ1-1; no firm D call. V lost 3 bases and J 1 base, leaving 3 bases between the germline ends. CDR1 and CDR2 (germline): LNHDA, SQIVND (reference sequence). There are 12 residues in the CDR3. CDR3: CASSIGNTEAFF. CDR3 bases: TGTGCCAGTAGTATCGGGAACACTGAAGCTTTCTTT.

This rearrangement joins TRBV15 to TRBJ1-4; 11 bases are a match to TRBD1. The CDR3 spans 18 residues. Trimming removed 2 bases from V and 6 bases from J; junction bases left unmatched: 11. From germline, CDR1 is LNHNV and CDR2 YYDKDF (reference sequence). The CDR3 loop is CATSRSSGTGGRYEKLFF. The CDR3 DNA is TGTGCCACCAGCAGAAGTTCCGGGACAGGGGGTCGTTATGAAAAACTGTTTTTT. Combining the CDR3 with reference TRBV15 and TRBJ1-4 gives the whole variable domain DAMVIQNPRYQVTQFGKPVTLSCSQTLNHNVMYWYQQKSSQAPKLLFHYYDKDFNNEADTPDNFQSRRPNTSFCFLDIRSPGLGDTAMYLCATSRSSGTGGRYEKLFFGSGTQLSVL.

The chain combines TRBV2 with TRBJ2-7; no clear D gene. Germline CDR1 SNHLY, CDR2 FYNNEI. V gave up 8 bases and J gave up 5 bases, with 10 bases separating them. The CDR3 loop spans 11 amino acids. CDR3 region: CASQEIHEQYV. In nucleotides, the CDR3 is TGTGCCAGCCAGGAAATCCACGAGCAGTACGTC.

The chain joins TRBV6-2 or TRBV6-3 to TRBJ2-1; TRBD2 agrees at 9 bases. Looked up from germline, CDR1 is MNHEY and CDR2 is SVGEGT. V dropped 5 bases and J dropped 1; count of bases not matched to a gene: 3. The CDR3 has 15 amino acids. The CDR3 sequence is CASSRRGGSYNEQFF. The CDR3 DNA sequence: TGTGCCAGCAGTCGGCGGGGGGGATCCTACAATGAGCAGTTCTTC.

The DNA of the CDR3 is TGTGCCAGCAGTGAAAGGGCAGGGGTCTATAATTCACCCCTCCACTTT. Its translation: CASSERAGVYNSPLHF. This rearrangement joins TRBV25-1 to TRBJ1-6; a possible D gene is TRBD1 (6 bases). CDR1 MGHDK and CDR2 SYGVNS come from the germline V gene. The CDR3 totals 16 residues. Trimming removed 2 bases at V and 3 bases at J, with 11 bases between.

About this clone: Within the sample, other DNA sequences also encode this same CDR3. This sequence joins TRBV19 and TRBJ1-5; D is undetermined. V lost 1 base and J 6 bases, leaving 4 bases between the germline ends. The CDR3 covers 12 residues. Germline V gene data show CDR1 as LNHDA and CDR2 as SQIVND (reference sequence). CDR3 DNA: TGTGCCAGTAGTATAGGGGCTCAGCCCCAGCATTTT. As protein: CASSIGAQPQHF.

This chain joins TRBV6-6 and TRBJ1-1; TRBD1 aligns across 11 bases. The V gene's germline CDR1 is MNHNY and CDR2 SVGAGI (reference sequence). CDR3 length equals 14 residues. The V and J ends lost 9 bases and 0 bases, in that order; junction bases with no gene match: 3. The DNA for the CDR3 is TGTGCCAGGGACAGGGGGCGAGTGAACACTGAAGCTTTCTTT. Encoded protein: CARDRGRVNTEAFF.